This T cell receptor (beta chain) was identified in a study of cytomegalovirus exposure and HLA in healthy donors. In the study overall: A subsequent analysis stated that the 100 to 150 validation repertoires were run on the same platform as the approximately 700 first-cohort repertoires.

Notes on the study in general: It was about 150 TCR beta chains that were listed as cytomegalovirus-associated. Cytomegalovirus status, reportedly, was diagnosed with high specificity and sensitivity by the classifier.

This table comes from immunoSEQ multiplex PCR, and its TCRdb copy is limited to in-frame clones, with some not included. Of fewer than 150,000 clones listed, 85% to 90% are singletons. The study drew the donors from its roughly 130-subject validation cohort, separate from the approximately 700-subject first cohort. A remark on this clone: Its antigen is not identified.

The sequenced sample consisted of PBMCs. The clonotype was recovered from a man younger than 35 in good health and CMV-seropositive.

CDR3 sequence reads: CASSSGGSEGNEQYF. The CDR3 DNA reads TGTGCCAGCAGTTCCGGAGGCTCCGAAGGGAACGAGCAGTACTTC. This rearrangement joins TRBV28 to TRBJ2-7; D possibly corresponds to TRBD2 (5 bases). Per the germline V gene, CDR1 is MDHEN and CDR2 is SYDVKM. This CDR3 contains 15 residues. V lost 4 bases and J 5 bases, leaving 18 bases between the germline ends.